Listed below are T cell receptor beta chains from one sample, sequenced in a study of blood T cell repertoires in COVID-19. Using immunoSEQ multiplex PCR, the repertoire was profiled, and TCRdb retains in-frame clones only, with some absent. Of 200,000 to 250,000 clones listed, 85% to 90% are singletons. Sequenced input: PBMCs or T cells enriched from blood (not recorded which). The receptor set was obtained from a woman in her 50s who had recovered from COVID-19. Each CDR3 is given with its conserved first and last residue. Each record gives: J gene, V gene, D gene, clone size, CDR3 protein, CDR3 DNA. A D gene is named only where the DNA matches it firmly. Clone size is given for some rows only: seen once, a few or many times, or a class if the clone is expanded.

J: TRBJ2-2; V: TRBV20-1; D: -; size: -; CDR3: CSASPDYPVPDTGELFF; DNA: TGCAGTGCTAGTCCCGACTACCCAGTGCCGGATACCGGGGAGCTGTTTTTT
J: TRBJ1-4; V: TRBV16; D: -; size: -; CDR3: CASSQSSVVKLFF; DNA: TGTGCCAGCAGCCAATCTTCCGTAGTAAAACTGTTTTTT
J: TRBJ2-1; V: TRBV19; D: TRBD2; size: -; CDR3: CASSTRTSGIYNEQFF; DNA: TGTGCCAGTAGTACTAGGACTAGCGGGATTTACAATGAGCAGTTCTTC
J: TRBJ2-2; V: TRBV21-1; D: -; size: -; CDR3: CARNRVGTGELFF; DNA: TGTGCCAGAAACAGGGTTGGCACCGGGGAGCTGTTTTTT
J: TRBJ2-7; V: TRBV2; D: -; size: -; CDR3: CASKESMASSYEQYF; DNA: TGTGCCAGCAAGGAGAGCATGGCGAGCTCCTACGAGCAGTACTTC
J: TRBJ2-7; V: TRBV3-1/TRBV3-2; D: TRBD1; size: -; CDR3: CASSQDHGQAGEQYF; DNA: TGTGCCAGCAGCCAAGATCATGGACAGGCGGGCGAGCAGTACTTC
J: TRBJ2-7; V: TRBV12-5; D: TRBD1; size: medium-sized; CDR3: CASGASGQVPTILYEQYF; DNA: TGTGCTAGTGGTGCCTCCGGACAGGTTCCCACAATTTTATACGAGCAGTACTTC
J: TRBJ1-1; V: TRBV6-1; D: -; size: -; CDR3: CASSEGGGGNTEAFF; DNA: TGTGCCAGCAGTGAAGGTGGGGGGGGGAACACTGAAGCTTTCTTT
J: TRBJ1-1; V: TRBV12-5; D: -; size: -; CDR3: CASGLNLIEAFF; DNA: TGTGCTAGTGGTTTGAACCTCATCGAGGCTTTCTTT
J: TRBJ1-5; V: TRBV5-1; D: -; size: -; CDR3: CASSRGTDSNQPQHF; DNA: TGCGCCAGCAGCAGGGGGACGGATAGCAATCAGCCCCAGCATTTT
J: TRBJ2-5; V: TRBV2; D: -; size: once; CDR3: CASRLNNPETQYF; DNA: TGTGCCAGCAGACTCAATAACCCGGAGACCCAGTACTTC
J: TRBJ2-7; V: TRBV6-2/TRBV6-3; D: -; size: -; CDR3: CASSLDRTYEQYF; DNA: TGTGCCAGCAGTTTAGACAGGACCTACGAGCAGTACTTC
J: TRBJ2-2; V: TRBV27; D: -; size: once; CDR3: CASSPQNTGELFF; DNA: TGTGCCAGCAGCCCACAGAACACCGGGGAGCTGTTTTTT
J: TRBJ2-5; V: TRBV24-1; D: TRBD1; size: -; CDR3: CATSDSGQDQETQYF; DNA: TGTGCCACCAGTGATTCGGGACAGGACCAAGAGACCCAGTACTTC
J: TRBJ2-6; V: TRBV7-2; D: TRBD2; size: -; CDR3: CASSSGEGGANVLTF; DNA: TGTGCCAGCAGCTCTGGGGAGGGTGGGGCCAACGTCCTGACTTTC
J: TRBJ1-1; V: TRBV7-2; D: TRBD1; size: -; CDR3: CASSPTGGAGAFF; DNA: TGTGCCAGCAGCCCCACAGGGGGCGCAGGGGCTTTCTTT
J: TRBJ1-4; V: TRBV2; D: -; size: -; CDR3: CASSYNKDTANEKLFF; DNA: TGTGCCAGCAGTTATAATAAGGACACTGCTAATGAAAAACTGTTTTTT
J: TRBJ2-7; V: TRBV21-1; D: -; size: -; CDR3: CASQSGTPRSYEQYF; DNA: TGTGCCAGCCAGAGTGGGACTCCAAGGAGTTACGAGCAGTACTTC
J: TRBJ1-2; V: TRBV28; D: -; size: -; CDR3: CASSSRGGGNHGYTF; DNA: TGTGCCAGCAGTTCCCGGGGCGGAGGGAACCATGGCTACACCTTC
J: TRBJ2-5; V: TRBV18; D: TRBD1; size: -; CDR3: CASSPTKTGGGGETQYF; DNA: TGTGCCAGCTCACCCACTAAGACAGGGGGCGGAGGAGAGACCCAGTACTTC
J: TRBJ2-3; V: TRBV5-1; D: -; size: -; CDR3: CASSLGTLSTDTQYF; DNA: TGCGCCAGCAGCTTAGGGACTCTAAGCACAGATACGCAGTATTTT
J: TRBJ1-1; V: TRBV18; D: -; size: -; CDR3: CASSRARETEAFF; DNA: TGTGCCAGCTCCAGGGCTCGGGAGACTGAAGCTTTCTTT
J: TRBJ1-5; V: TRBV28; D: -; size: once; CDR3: CASKKGGNQPQHF; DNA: TGTGCCAGCAAGAAAGGGGGCAATCAGCCCCAGCATTTT
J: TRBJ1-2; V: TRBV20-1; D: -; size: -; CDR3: CSVLTGYGYTF; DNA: TGCAGTGTTTTGACCGGGTACGGCTACACCTTC
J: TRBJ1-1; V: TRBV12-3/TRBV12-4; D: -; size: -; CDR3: CASSRNRATEAFF; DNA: TGTGCCAGCAGCCGAAACAGGGCCACTGAAGCTTTCTTT
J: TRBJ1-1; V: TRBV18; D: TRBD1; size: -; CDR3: CASSPDRGTNTEAFF; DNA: TGTGCCAGCTCTCCGGACAGGGGGACGAACACTGAAGCTTTCTTT
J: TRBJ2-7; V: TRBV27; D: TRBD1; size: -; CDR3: CASSPLGGTGGSEQYF; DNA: TGTGCCAGCAGTCCTCTAGGGGGGACAGGGGGCTCCGAGCAGTACTTC
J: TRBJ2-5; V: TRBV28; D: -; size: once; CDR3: CASSFGSVETQYF; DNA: TGTGCCAGCAGTTTCGGGTCAGTAGAGACCCAGTACTTC
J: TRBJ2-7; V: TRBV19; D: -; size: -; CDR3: CASSRKAGETYEQYF; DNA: TGTGCCAGTAGTAGGAAGGCAGGCGAGACCTACGAGCAGTACTTC
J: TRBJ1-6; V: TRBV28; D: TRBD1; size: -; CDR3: CASRPTQGVGSPLHF; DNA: TGTGCCAGCAGACCAACACAGGGGGTAGGTTCACCCCTCCACTTT
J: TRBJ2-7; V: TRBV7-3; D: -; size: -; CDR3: CASSSDSASYEQYF; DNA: TGTGCCAGCAGCTCGGATAGCGCCTCCTACGAGCAGTACTTC
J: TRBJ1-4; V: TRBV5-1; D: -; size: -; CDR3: CASSLLAGGSNEKLFF; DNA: TGCGCCAGCAGCTTGCTTGCGGGGGGCTCTAATGAAAAACTGTTTTTT
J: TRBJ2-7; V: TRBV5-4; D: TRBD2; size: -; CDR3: CASSPSGGSYEQYF; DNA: TGTGCCAGCAGTCCTAGCGGGGGCTCCTACGAGCAGTACTTC
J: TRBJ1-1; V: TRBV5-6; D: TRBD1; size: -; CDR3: CASSPLTGFTEAFF; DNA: TGTGCCAGCAGCCCATTGACAGGGTTCACTGAAGCTTTCTTT
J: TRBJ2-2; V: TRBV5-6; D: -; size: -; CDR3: CASSFFAGRNTGELFF; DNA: TGTGCCAGCAGCTTCTTTGCAGGGCGAAACACCGGGGAGCTGTTTTTT
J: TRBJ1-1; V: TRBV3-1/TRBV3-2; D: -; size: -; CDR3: CASSTGMNTEAFF; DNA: TGTGCCTCATCGACGGGAATGAACACTGAAGCTTTCTTT
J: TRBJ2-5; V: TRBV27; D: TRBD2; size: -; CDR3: CASSFTIAGVGETQYF; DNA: TGTGCCAGCAGTTTCACCATAGCGGGAGTAGGGGAGACCCAGTACTTC
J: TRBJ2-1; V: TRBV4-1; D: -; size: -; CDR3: CARRGNEQFF; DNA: TGCGCCAGGAGGGGGAATGAGCAGTTCTTC
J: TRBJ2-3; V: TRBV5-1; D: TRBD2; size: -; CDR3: CASSLGLTSTSGSTDTQYF; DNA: TGCGCCAGCAGCTTGGGGCTTACTTCCACTAGCGGGAGCACAGATACGCAGTATTTT
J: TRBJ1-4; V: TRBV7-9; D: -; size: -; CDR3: CASSRTDANEKLFF; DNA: TGTGCCAGCAGCCGGACAGATGCTAATGAAAAACTGTTTTTT
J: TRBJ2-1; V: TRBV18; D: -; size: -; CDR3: CASSLGQQNEQFF; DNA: TGTGCCAGCTCACTCGGACAGCAAAATGAGCAGTTCTTC
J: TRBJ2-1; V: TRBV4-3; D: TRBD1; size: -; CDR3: CASSPNRGVYNEQFF; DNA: TGCGCCAGCAGCCCCAACAGGGGAGTATACAATGAGCAGTTCTTC
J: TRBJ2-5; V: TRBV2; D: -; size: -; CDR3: CASIGGQETQYF; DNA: TGTGCCAGCATCGGCGGGCAAGAGACCCAGTACTTC